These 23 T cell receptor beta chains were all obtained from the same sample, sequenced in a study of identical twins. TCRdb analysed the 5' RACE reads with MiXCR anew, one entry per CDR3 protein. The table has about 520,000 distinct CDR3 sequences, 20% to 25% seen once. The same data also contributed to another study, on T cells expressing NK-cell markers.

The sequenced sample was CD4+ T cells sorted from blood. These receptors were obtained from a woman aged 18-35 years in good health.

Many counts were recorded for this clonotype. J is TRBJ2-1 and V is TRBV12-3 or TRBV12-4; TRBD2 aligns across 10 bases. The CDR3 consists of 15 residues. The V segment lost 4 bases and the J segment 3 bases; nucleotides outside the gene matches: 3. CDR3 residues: CASSSQRGGYNEQFF. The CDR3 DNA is TGTGCCAGCAGTTCCCAGCGGGGGGGCTACAATGAGCAGTTCTTC.

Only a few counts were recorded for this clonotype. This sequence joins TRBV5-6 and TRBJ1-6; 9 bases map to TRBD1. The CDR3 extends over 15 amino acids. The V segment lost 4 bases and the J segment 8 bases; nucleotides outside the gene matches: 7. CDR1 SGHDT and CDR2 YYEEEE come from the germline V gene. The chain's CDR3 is CASSGGQGFYSPLHF. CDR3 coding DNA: TGTGCCAGCAGCGGTGGACAGGGGTTTTATTCACCCCTCCACTTT. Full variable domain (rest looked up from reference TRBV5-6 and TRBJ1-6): DAGVTQSPTHLIKTRGQQVTLRCSPKSGHDTVSWYQQALGQGPQFIFQYYEEEERQRGNFPDRFSGHQFPNYSSELNVNALLLGDSALYLCASSGGQGFYSPLHFGNGTRLTVT.

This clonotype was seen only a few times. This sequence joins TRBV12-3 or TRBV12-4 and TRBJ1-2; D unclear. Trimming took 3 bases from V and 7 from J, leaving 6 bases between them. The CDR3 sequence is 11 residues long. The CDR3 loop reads CASSFWFGYTF. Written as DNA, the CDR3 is TGTGCCAGCAGTTTTTGGTTTGGCTACACCTTC.

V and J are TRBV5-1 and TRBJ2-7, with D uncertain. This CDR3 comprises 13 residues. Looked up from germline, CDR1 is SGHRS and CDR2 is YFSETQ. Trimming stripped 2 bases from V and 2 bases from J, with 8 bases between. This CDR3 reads CASSFAETYEQYF. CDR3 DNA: TGCGCCAGCAGCTTCGCAGAGACCTACGAGCAGTACTTC.

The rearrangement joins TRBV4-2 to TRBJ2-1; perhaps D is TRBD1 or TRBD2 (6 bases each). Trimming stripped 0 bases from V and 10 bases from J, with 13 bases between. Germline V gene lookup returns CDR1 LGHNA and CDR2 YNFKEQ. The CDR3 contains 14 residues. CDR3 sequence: CASSQERGRWEQFF. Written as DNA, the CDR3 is TGTGCCAGCAGCCAAGAACGGGGGCGTTGGGAGCAGTTCTTC.

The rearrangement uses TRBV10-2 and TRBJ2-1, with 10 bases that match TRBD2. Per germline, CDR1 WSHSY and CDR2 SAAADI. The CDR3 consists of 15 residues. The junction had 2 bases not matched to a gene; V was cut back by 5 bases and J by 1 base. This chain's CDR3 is CASSKRGGSYNEQFF. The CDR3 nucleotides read TGCGCCAGCAGTAAGCGGGGGGGTTCCTACAATGAGCAGTTCTTC.

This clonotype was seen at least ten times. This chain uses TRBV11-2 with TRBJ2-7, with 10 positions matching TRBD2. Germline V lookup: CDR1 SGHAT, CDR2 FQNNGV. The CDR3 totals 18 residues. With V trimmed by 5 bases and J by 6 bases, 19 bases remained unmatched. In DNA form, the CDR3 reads TGTGCCAGCAGCCGCAAAGGGCTAGCGGGAGATATTGTAGGCGAGCAGTACTTC. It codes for CASSRKGLAGDIVGEQYF. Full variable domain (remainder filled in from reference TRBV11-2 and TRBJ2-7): EAGVAQSPRYKIIEKRQSVAFWCNPISGHATLYWYQQILGQGPKLLIQFQNNGVVDDSQLPKDRFSAERLKGVDSTLKIQPAKLEDSAVYLCASSRKGLAGDIVGEQYFGPGTRLTVT.

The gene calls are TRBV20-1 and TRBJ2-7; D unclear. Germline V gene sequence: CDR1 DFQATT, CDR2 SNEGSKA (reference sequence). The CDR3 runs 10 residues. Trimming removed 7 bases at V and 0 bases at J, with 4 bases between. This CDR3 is CSGLSYEQYF. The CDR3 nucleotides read TGCAGTGGGCTCTCCTACGAGCAGTACTTC.

Here the CDR3 DNA reads TGCGCCAGCAGCTTACCCACGGGGGGAGAAGCTTTCTTT. It translates to CASSLPTGGEAFF. The rearrangement links TRBV5-1 to TRBJ1-1; possibly TRBD1 for D (5 bases). Trimming shortened V by 2 bases and J by 8 bases, and 13 bases separated the two germline ends. Per the germline V gene, CDR1 is SGHRS and CDR2 is YFSETQ. The length of the CDR3 is 13 residues.

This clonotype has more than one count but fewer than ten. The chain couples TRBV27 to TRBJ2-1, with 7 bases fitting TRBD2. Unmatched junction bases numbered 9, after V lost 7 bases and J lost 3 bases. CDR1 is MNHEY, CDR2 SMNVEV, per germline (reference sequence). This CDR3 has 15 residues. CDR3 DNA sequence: TGTGCCAGCACTCGAGCGGGGTGGAACTACAATGAGCAGTTCTTC. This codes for CASTRAGWNYNEQFF.

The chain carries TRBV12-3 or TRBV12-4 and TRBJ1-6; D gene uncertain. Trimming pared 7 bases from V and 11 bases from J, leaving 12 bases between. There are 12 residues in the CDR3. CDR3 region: CASTSPGTPLHF. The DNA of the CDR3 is TGTGCCAGCACCTCTCCCGGGACACCCCTCCACTTT.

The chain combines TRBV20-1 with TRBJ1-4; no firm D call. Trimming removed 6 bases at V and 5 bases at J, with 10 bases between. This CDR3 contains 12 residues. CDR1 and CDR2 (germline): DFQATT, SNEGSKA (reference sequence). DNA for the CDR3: TGCAGTGCGGAGGGAAAAAATGAAAAACTGTTTTTT. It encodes CSAEGKNEKLFF.

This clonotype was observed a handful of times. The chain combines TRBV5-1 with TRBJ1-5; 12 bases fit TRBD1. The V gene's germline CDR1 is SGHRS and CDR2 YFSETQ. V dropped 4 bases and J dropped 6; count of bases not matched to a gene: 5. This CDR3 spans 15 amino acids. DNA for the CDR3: TGCGCCAGCAGCACGGGACAGGGGGCCGGTCAGCCCCAGCATTTT. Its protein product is CASSTGQGAGQPQHF. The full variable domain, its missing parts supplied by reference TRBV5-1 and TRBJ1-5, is KAGVTQTPRYLIKTRGQQVTLSCSPISGHRSVSWYQQTPGQGLQFLFEYFSETQRNKGNFPGRFSGRQFSNSRSEMNVSTLELGDSALYLCASSTGQGAGQPQHFGDGTRLSIL.

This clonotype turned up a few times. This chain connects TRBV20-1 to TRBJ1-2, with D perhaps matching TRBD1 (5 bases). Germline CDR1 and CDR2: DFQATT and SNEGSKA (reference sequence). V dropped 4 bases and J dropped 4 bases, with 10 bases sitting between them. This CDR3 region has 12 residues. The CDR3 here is CSATDRSYGYTF. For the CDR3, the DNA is TGCAGTGCTACCGACAGATCCTATGGCTACACCTTC.

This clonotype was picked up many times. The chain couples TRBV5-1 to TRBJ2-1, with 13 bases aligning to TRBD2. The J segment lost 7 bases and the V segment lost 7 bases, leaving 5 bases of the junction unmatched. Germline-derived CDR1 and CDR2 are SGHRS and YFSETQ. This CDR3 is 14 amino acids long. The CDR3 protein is CASSTSGGGNEQFF. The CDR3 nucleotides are TGCGCCAGCTCAACTAGCGGGGGGGGGAATGAGCAGTTCTTC.

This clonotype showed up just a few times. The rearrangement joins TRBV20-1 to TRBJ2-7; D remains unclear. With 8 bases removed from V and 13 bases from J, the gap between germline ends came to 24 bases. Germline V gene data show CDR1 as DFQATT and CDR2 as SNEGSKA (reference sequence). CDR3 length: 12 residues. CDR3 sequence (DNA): TGCAGTACCAAAGCCGCCTGGCAGGTCGTATACTTC. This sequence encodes CSTKAAWQVVYF.

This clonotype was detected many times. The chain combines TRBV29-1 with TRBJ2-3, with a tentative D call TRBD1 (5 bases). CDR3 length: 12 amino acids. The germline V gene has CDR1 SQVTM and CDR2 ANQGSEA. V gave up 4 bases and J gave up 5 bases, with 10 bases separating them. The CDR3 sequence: CSVVGVGDTQYF. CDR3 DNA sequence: TGCAGCGTTGTAGGGGTCGGAGATACGCAGTATTTT.

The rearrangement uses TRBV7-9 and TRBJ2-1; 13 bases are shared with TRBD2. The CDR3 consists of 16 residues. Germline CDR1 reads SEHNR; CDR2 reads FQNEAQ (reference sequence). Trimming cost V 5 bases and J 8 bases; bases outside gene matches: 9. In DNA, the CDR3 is TGTGCCAGCAGCCGGGGACTAGCGGGATCAGTAGATGAGCAGTTCTTC. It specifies CASSRGLAGSVDEQFF.

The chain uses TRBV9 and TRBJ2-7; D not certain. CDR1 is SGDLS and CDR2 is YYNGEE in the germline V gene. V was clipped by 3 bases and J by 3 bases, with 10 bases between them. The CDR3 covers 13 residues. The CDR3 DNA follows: TGTGCCAGCAGCGAGACTCCTTTCTACGAGCAGTACTTC. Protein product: CASSETPFYEQYF. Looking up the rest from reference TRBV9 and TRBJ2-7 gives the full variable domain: DSGVTQTPKHLITATGQRVTLRCSPRSGDLSVYWYQQSLDQGLQFLIQYYNGEERAKGNILERFSAQQFPDLHSELNLSSLELGDSALYFCASSETPFYEQYFGPGTRLTVT.

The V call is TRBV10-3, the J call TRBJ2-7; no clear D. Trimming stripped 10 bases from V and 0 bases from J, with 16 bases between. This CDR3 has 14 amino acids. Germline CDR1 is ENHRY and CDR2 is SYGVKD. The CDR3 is CATKPPIGSYEQYF. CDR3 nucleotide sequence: TGTGCCACTAAACCCCCCATTGGCTCCTACGAGCAGTACTTC.

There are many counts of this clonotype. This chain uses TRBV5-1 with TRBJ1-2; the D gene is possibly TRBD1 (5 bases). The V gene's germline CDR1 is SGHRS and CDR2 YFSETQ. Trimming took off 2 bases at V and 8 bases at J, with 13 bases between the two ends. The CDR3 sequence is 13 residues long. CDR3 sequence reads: CASSLQDNIGYTF. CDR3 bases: TGCGCCAGCAGCTTACAGGATAATATCGGCTACACCTTC.

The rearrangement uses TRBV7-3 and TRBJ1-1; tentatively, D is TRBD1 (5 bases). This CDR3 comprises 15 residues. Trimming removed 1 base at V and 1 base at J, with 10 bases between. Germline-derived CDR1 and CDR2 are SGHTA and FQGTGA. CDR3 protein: CASSLRDGRNTEAFF. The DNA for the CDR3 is TGTGCCAGCAGCTTAAGGGACGGCCGGAACACTGAAGCTTTCTTT.

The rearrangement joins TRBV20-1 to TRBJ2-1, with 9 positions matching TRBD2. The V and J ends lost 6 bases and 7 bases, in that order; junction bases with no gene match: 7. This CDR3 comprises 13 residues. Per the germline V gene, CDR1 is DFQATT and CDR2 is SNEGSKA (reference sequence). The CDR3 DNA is TGCAGTGCGCCAGCGGGAGGATGGAATGAGCAGTTCTTC. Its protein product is CSAPAGGWNEQFF.